A single sample is the source of the 13 T cell receptor beta chains below, sequenced in a study of T cells after yellow fever vaccination. TCRdb fed the 5' RACE reads into MiXCR, producing one record per CDR3 protein. The data hold around 100,000 distinct CDR3 sequences, with approximately 8.4% observed a single time. The sample was CD8+ T cells sorted from PBMCs, taken 45 days after the yellow fever booster vaccination. These receptors were taken from a man under 40 who received the YFV17D yellow fever vaccine.

This clonotype was picked up many times. The rearrangement links TRBV6-1 to TRBJ2-1; 10 positions match TRBD2. Germline trimming cut 9 bases from V and 4 bases from J; bases unmatched to any gene: 6. The CDR3 is 14 residues long. Germline V gives CDR1 MNHNS, CDR2 SASEGT. The CDR3 bases are TGTGCCAGTGGGGGGACTAGCGTATACAATGAGCAGTTCTTC. This sequence encodes CASGGTSVYNEQFF.

In its sample, this clonotype was seen many times. The genes are TRBV2 and TRBJ2-3; D perhaps matches TRBD2 (6 bases). V was trimmed by 4 bases and J by 0 bases, leaving 14 bases between them. Per the germline V gene, CDR1 is SNHLY and CDR2 is FYNNEI. CDR3 length: 16 residues. The CDR3 DNA sequence: TGTGCCAGCAGTGGGGTGGAGGGACCCAGCACAGATACGCAGTATTTT. It specifies CASSGVEGPSTDTQYF.

Many counts were recorded for this clonotype. The chain joins TRBV6-1 to TRBJ2-5, with 10 nucleotides matching TRBD1. V was clipped by 5 bases and J by 5 bases; unmatched bases: 8. Germline CDR1 MNHNS, CDR2 SASEGT. The CDR3 has 15 amino acids. The CDR3 nucleotides read TGTGCCAGCAGTCGACAGGGGGCTGGTGCGGAGACCCAGTACTTC. Residues: CASSRQGAGAETQYF.

This clonotype showed up just a few times. The chain links TRBV6-2 or TRBV6-3 to TRBJ2-6; D unresolved. CDR3 length equals 16 residues. Trimming cost V 0 bases and J 1 base, with 7 bases left between them. CDR1 is MNHEY, CDR2 SVGEGT, per germline. CDR3 DNA sequence: TGTGCCAGCAGTTACTCAGAACTTTCTGGGGCCAACGTCCTGACTTTC. Encoded protein: CASSYSELSGANVLTF.

As regards this clonotype: Given a much more abundant clone one base away, this may be a read error. The chain uses TRBV28 and TRBJ2-7, with D perhaps TRBD2 (6 bases). Per germline, CDR1 MDHEN and CDR2 SYDVKM. Trimming pared 3 bases from V and 6 bases from J, leaving 12 bases between. This CDR3 region has 13 residues. CDR3 sequence: CASSLQGSGEQYF. Here the CDR3 DNA reads TGTGCCAGCAGTTTGCAGGGTAGCGGCGAGCAGTACTTC.

This clonotype was recorded at least ten times. V is TRBV29-1 and J is TRBJ2-3; D remains unclear. Germline V lookup: CDR1 SQVTM, CDR2 ANQGSEA. The CDR3 contains 14 residues. V was shortened by 1 base and J by 3 bases, with 11 bases between the two germline ends. This CDR3 is CSVEAGQVTDTQYF. For the CDR3, the DNA is TGCAGCGTTGAAGCAGGCCAGGTGACAGATACGCAGTATTTT.

The sample holds many counts of this clonotype. The chain links TRBV7-9 to TRBJ2-5; a possible D gene is TRBD1 (6 bases). The CDR3 is 16 amino acids. Deletions cut 5 bases from V and 5 bases from J, with 21 bases between. Germline assignment: CDR1 SEHNR and CDR2 FQNEAQ (reference sequence). This CDR3 is CASSGELTGRRETQYF. CDR3 DNA: TGTGCCAGCAGCGGAGAACTCACAGGGCGGAGGGAGACCCAGTACTTC.

The sample holds many counts of this clonotype. The CDR3 here is CSARGPSAQETQYF. The CDR3 coding sequence is TGCAGTGCTAGAGGCCCTAGCGCACAAGAGACCCAGTACTTC. This chain connects TRBV20-1 to TRBJ2-5; a weak D match, TRBD2 (6 bases). Trimming cost V 1 base and J 2 bases, with 11 bases left between them. The CDR3 extends over 14 amino acids. In germline, CDR1 is DFQATT, CDR2 SNEGSKA (reference sequence).

This clonotype was observed many times. The chain couples TRBV12-3 or TRBV12-4 to TRBJ2-1; 10 bases agree with TRBD1. CDR3 length: 16 amino acids. J gave up 2 bases and V 2 bases, and 3 bases lay outside the gene matches. As DNA, the CDR3 is TGTGCCAGCAGTTTAACTGGACAGGGGGCCTACAATGAGCAGTTCTTC. Amino acids: CASSLTGQGAYNEQFF.

The chain uses TRBV19 and TRBJ2-2, with 10 bases matching TRBD2. V was clipped by 3 bases and J by 3 bases; unmatched bases: 4. The germline V gene encodes CDR1 LNHDA and CDR2 SQIVND (reference sequence). There are 16 residues in the CDR3. The CDR3 nucleotides read TGTGCCAGTAGTATCGGACTAGCGGAGTACACCGGGGAGCTGTTTTTT. Its protein is CASSIGLAEYTGELFF.

This clonotype was recorded many times. The chain combines TRBV27 with TRBJ2-3; D uncertain. Trimming removed 2 bases from V and 4 bases from J, with 7 bases in between. The V gene's germline CDR1 is MNHEY and CDR2 SMNVEV (reference sequence). The CDR3 is made up of 13 amino acids. The CDR3 is CASSLIGSDTQYF. CDR3 in DNA: TGTGCCAGCAGTTTAATAGGGTCAGATACGCAGTATTTT.

This clonotype was counted ten times or more. The rearrangement joins TRBV10-3 to TRBJ2-5; D call uncertain. Trimming cost V 3 bases and J 2 bases, with 7 bases left between them. The germline gives CDR1 ENHRY, CDR2 SYGVKD. The CDR3 runs 13 residues. The CDR3 DNA follows: TGTGCCATCAGTGAACGGAGACAAGAGACCCAGTACTTC. Encoded protein: CAISERRQETQYF.

This clonotype was recorded many times. The genes are TRBV29-1 and TRBJ2-7, with TRBD2 matching over 10 bases. The CDR3 sequence is 14 residues long. V shed 3 bases, J shed 5 bases, and the junction held 7 bases outside the gene matches. Per germline, CDR1 SQVTM and CDR2 ANQGSEA. The chain's CDR3 is CSVDSGTSVNEQYF. The CDR3 DNA is TGCAGCGTTGACTCCGGGACTAGCGTCAACGAGCAGTACTTC.